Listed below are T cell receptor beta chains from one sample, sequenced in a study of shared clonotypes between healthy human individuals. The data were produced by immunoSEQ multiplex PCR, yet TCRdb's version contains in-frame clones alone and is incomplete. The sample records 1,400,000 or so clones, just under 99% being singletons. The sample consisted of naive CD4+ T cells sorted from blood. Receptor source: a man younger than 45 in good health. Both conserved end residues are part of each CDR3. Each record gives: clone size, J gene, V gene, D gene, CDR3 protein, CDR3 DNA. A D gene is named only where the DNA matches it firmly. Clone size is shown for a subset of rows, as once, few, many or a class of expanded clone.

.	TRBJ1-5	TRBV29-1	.	CSVAGGSNQPQHF	TGCAGCGTTGCAGGAGGGAGCAATCAGCCCCAGCATTTT
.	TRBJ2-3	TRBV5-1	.	CASSLAQRTDTQYF	TGCGCCAGCAGCTTGGCGCAGAGAACAGATACGCAGTATTTT
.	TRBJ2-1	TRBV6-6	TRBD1	CASSHGQGQFF	TGTGCCAGCAGTCATGGACAGGGGCAGTTCTTC
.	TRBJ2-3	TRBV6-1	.	CASSEWPGGRTDTQYF	TGTGCCAGCAGTGAATGGCCCGGGGGCCGCACAGATACGCAGTATTTT
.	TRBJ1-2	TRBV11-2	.	CASSSYRTENYGYTF	TGTGCCAGCAGCTCGTACAGGACGGAAAACTATGGCTACACCTTC
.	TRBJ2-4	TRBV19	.	CASSSLAANIQYF	TGTGCCAGTAGTAGCCTCGCGGCAAACATTCAGTACTTC
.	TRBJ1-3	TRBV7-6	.	CASIPRRGGESSGNTIYF	TGTGCCAGCATCCCGAGGAGGGGCGGTGAAAGCTCTGGAAACACCATATATTTT
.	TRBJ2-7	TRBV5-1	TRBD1	CASSFRTGYEQYF	TGCGCCAGCAGCTTTAGGACAGGGTACGAGCAGTACTTC
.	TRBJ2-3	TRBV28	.	CASSLRGAFGTDTQYF	TGTGCCAGCAGTTTACGGGGCGCATTTGGAACAGATACGCAGTATTTT
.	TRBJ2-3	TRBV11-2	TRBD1	CASSAGGTQYF	TGTGCCAGCAGTGCAGGGGGTACGCAGTATTTT
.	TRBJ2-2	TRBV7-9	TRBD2	CASSLLSGRTGELFF	TGTGCCAGCAGCTTATTAAGCGGGAGGACGGGGGAGCTGTTTTTT
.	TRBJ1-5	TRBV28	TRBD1	CASSRTGTGRGNQPQHF	TGTGCCAGCAGCCGGACCGGGACAGGGAGGGGCAATCAGCCCCAGCATTTT
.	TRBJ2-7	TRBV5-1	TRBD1	CASSSTGGSYEQYF	TGCGCCAGCAGCTCAACAGGGGGCTCCTACGAGCAGTACTTC
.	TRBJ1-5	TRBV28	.	CASRPGTPSGQPQHF	TGTGCCAGCAGACCGGGGACCCCCTCCGGGCAGCCCCAGCATTTT
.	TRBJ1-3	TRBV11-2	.	CASSGSNLSGNTIYF	TGTGCCAGCAGCGGGTCAAACCTCTCTGGAAACACCATATATTTT
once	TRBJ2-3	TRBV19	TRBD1	CASSIDRGTDTQYF	TGTGCCAGTAGTATCGACAGGGGAACAGATACGCAGTATTTT
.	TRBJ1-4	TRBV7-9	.	CASSESRQNEKLFF	TGTGCCAGCAGCGAATCGAGACAGAATGAAAAACTGTTTTTT
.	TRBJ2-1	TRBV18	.	CASSPRSSYNEQFF	TGTGCCAGCTCACCACGGTCTTCCTACAATGAGCAGTTCTTC
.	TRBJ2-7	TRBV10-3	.	CAISVKDTTYEQYF	TGTGCCATCAGTGTAAAGGACACGACCTACGAGCAGTACTTC
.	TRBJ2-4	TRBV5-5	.	CASSEGPKNIQYF	TGTGCCAGCAGCGAGGGACCGAAAAACATTCAGTACTTC
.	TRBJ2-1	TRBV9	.	CASSAIGGLAVF	TGTGCCAGCAGCGCGATCGGAGGACTGGCGGTCTTC
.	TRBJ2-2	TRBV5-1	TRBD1	CASRKNRGSGTGELFF	TGCGCCAGCAGAAAAAACAGGGGGTCGGGCACCGGGGAGCTGTTTTTT
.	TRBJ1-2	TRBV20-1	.	CSATRIYGYTF	TGCAGTGCTACCAGAATCTATGGCTACACCTTC
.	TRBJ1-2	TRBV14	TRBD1	CASSQIGQGRDYGYTF	TGTGCCAGCAGCCAAATAGGACAGGGGCGAGATTATGGCTACACCTTC
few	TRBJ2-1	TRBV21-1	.	CASSQELACPRSYNEQFF	TGTGCCAGCAGCCAGGAGCTAGCGTGCCCAAGGTCCTACAATGAGCAGTTCTTC
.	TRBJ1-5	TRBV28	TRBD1	CASRWGPGQGSNQPQHF	TGTGCCAGCAGGTGGGGTCCGGGACAGGGGAGCAATCAGCCCCAGCATTTT
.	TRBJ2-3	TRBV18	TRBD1	CASSRRDRGVEDTQYF	TGTGCCAGCTCAAGAAGGGACAGGGGAGTGGAAGATACGCAGTATTTT
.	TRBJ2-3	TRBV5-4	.	CASSLAYTDTQYF	TGTGCCAGCAGCTTGGCGTACACAGATACGCAGTATTTT
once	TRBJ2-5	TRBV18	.	CASSPFHRPKQETQYF	TGTGCCAGCTCACCATTTCACAGACCGAAGCAAGAGACCCAGTACTTC
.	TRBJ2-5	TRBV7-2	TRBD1	CASSLDRGKIETQYF	TGTGCCAGCAGCTTAGACAGGGGCAAAATAGAGACCCAGTACTTC
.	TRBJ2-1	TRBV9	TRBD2	CASSPSGRAGTYNEQFF	TGTGCCAGCAGCCCTAGCGGGAGGGCCGGTACCTACAATGAGCAGTTCTTC
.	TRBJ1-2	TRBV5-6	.	CASRVGQINYGYTF	TGTGCCAGCAGGGTCGGACAGATTAACTATGGCTACACCTTC
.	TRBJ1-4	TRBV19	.	CASSITGEWEKLFF	TGTGCCAGTAGTATCACGGGGGAATGGGAAAAACTGTTTTTT
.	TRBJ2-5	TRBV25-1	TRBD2	CASSEYLISAGVETQYF	TGTGCCAGCAGTGAATATCTTATCTCCGCGGGAGTTGAGACCCAGTACTTC
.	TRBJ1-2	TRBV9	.	CASSEMTYFDYGYTF	TGTGCCAGCAGCGAAATGACATATTTCGACTATGGCTACACCTTC
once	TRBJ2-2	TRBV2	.	CAAAGRRAGELFF	TGTGCCGCCGCCGGAAGGCGCGCCGGGGAGCTGTTTTTT
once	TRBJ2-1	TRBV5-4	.	CASSFKGRDHEQFF	TGTGCCAGCAGCTTTAAGGGTAGAGACCATGAGCAGTTCTTC
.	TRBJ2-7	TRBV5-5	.	CASSLYGYEQYF	TGTGCCAGCAGCTTGTATGGGTACGAGCAGTACTTC
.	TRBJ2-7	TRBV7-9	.	CASSYVDRNYEQYF	TGTGCCAGCAGCTACGTAGACAGGAACTACGAGCAGTACTTC
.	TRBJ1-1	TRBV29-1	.	CSVEKGFANTEAFF	TGCAGCGTTGAGAAGGGGTTTGCGAACACTGAAGCTTTCTTT
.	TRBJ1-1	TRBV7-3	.	CASSSGPNTEAFF	TGTGCCAGCAGCTCAGGACCGAACACTGAAGCTTTCTTT
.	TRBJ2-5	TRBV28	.	CASSLRLETQYF	TGTGCCAGCAGCTTAAGATTGGAGACCCAGTACTTC
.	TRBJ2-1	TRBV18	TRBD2	CASSPSLSGREGFISYNEQFF	TGTGCCAGCTCACCAAGTCTCTCAGGTCGGGAGGGCTTTATATCCTACAATGAGCAGTTCTTC
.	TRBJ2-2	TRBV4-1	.	CASSQEISREYTGELFF	TGCGCCAGCAGCCAAGAGATAAGCCGGGAGTACACCGGGGAGCTGTTTTTT
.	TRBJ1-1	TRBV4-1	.	CASSQEGGRLTEAFF	TGCGCCAGCAGCCAAGAAGGGGGACGGCTCACTGAAGCTTTCTTT
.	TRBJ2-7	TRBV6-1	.	CASSDPAGAPYEQYF	TGTGCCAGCAGTGATCCGGCAGGGGCTCCCTACGAGCAGTACTTC
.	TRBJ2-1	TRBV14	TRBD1	CASSQDGSSGQGSWTNYYNEQFF	TGTGCCAGCAGCCAAGATGGCTCCAGTGGACAGGGTAGTTGGACGAACTACTACAATGAGCAGTTCTTC
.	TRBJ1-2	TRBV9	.	CASSNSWNGYTF	TGTGCCAGCAGCAACAGCTGGAATGGCTACACCTTC
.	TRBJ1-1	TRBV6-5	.	CASTGVGNTEAFF	TGTGCCAGCACAGGGGTTGGGAACACTGAAGCTTTCTTT
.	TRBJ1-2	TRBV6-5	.	CASSYSLAGYGYTF	TGTGCCAGCAGTTACTCGCTCGCGGGCTATGGCTACACCTTC
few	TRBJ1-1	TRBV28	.	CASSPPNSEAFF	TGTGCCAGCAGTCCCCCGAACAGTGAAGCTTTCTTT
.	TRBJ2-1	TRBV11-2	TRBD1	CASSSLQGAMEQFF	TGTGCCAGCAGTTCGTTACAGGGGGCTATGGAGCAGTTCTTC
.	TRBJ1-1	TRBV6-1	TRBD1	CASRTTGVTEAFF	TGTGCCAGCAGGACGACAGGGGTCACTGAAGCTTTCTTT